These 22 T cell receptor beta chains share one sample of origin, sequenced in a study of blood T cell repertoires in COVID-19. Clones were read by immunoSEQ multiplex PCR, and TCRdb kept only the in-frame ones, dropping some. Of 55,000 to 85,000 clones in the sample, 79% were seen once. Specimen: peripheral blood. The receptors here all came from a man between 60 and 75 years old with active or convalescent COVID-19.

This clone has only one observation. The chain combines TRBV12-3 or TRBV12-4 with TRBJ2-7, with D uncertain. The V gene lost 3 bases and the J gene lost 5 bases, with 11 bases spanning the gap. This CDR3 contains 13 residues. The CDR3 sequence is CASSLVVTNEQYF. The CDR3 DNA reads TGTGCCAGCAGTTTGGTGGTGACAAACGAGCAGTACTTC.

This clone was observed a handful of times. This chain connects TRBV7-9 to TRBJ2-3; 7 bases match TRBD1. Germline V gives CDR1 SEHNR, CDR2 FQNEAQ (reference sequence). V lost 7 bases and J lost 3; bases outside the gene matches: 7. The CDR3 loop spans 14 amino acids. In DNA form, the CDR3 reads TGTGCCAGCACCCGACAGGGTGCGACAGATACGCAGTATTTT. Its translation: CASTRQGATDTQYF.

The chain carries TRBV5-5 and TRBJ1-6; the match to TRBD1 covers 7 bases. Germline trimming cut 4 bases from V and 11 bases from J; bases unmatched to any gene: 6. The CDR3 contains 13 residues. Germline CDR1 SGHKS, CDR2 YYEKEE (reference sequence). This chain's CDR3 is CASSQQGRAPLHF. In nucleotides, the CDR3 is TGTGCCAGCAGCCAACAGGGGCGGGCACCCCTCCACTTT.

This clone was picked up many times. This chain uses TRBV19 with TRBJ1-5; TRBD1 might be the D (5 bases). This CDR3 is built from 15 residues. Germline-derived CDR1 and CDR2 are LNHDA and SQIVND (reference sequence). Trimming took off 4 bases at V and 2 bases at J, with 12 bases between the two ends. The CDR3 DNA is TGTGCCAGTAGTAGGGGGGATGCGGGCAATCAGCCCCAGCATTTT. Its protein is CASSRGDAGNQPQHF. Drawing the rest from reference TRBV19 and TRBJ1-5, the complete variable domain is DGGITQSPKYLFRKEGQNVTLSCEQNLNHDAMYWYRQDPGQGLRLIYYSQIVNDFQKGDIAEGYSVSREKKESFPLTVTSAQKNPTAFYLCASSRGDAGNQPQHFGDGTRLSIL.

V usage is TRBV3-1 (or the pseudogene TRBV3-2) and J usage is TRBJ1-4; 8 bases map to TRBD1. From germline, CDR1 is LGHDT and CDR2 YNNKEL (reference sequence). CDR3 length: 14 residues. V lost 2 bases, J lost 8 bases, and 4 bases stayed unmatched. As DNA, the CDR3 is TGTGCCAGCAGCCAACAGGGGGCTAGCGAAAAACTGTTTTTT. It is translated as CASSQQGASEKLFF.

The chain links TRBV7-9 to TRBJ1-1, with a tentative D call TRBD1 (5 bases). From germline, CDR1 is SEHNR and CDR2 FQNEAQ (reference sequence). The length of the CDR3 is 12 residues. V gave up 10 bases and J gave up 6 bases, with 15 bases separating them. The CDR3 bases are TGTGCCACGGGGGACGAGGGCGCTGAAGCTTTCTTT. Amino acids: CATGDEGAEAFF.

This clone was observed once. The chain links TRBV6-2 or TRBV6-3 to TRBJ1-2; D not certain. The CDR3 runs 13 residues. Trimming cost V 6 bases and J 3 bases, with 11 bases left between them. Germline lookup yields CDR1 MNHEY and CDR2 SVGEGT. CDR3 in DNA: TGTGCCAGCAGCAGAGGGCGCTACTATGGCTACACCTTC. It is translated as CASSRGRYYGYTF.

The chain links TRBV7-8 to TRBJ1-6; TRBD1 aligns across 8 bases. Germline V gives CDR1 SGHVS, CDR2 FQNEAQ. The CDR3 totals 15 residues. V shed 5 bases and J 6 bases; nucleotides not matched to a gene: 6. The CDR3 DNA is TGTGCCAGCAGCACGGGACAGGCGCTTAATTCACCCCTCCACTTT. It codes for CASSTGQALNSPLHF. Based on the CDR3 plus reference TRBV7-8 and TRBJ1-6, the full variable domain is GAGVSQSPRYKVAKRGQDVALRCDPISGHVSLFWYQQALGQGPEFLTYFQNEAQLDKSGLPSDRFFAERPEGSVSTLKIQRTQQEDSAVYLCASSTGQALNSPLHFGNGTRLTVT.

The chain couples TRBV5-1 to TRBJ1-1; D gene unclear. In germline, CDR1 is SGHRS, CDR2 YFSETQ. The CDR3 is 15 residues long. Trimming removed 5 bases from V and 2 bases from J, with 16 bases in between. This CDR3 reads CASRQSTSTNTEAFF. As DNA, the CDR3 is TGCGCCAGCAGACAATCCACCTCCACCAACACTGAAGCTTTCTTT. Filled out from reference TRBV5-1 and TRBJ1-1, the complete variable domain reads KAGVTQTPRYLIKTRGQQVTLSCSPISGHRSVSWYQQTPGQGLQFLFEYFSETQRNKGNFPGRFSGRQFSNSRSEMNVSTLELGDSALYLCASRQSTSTNTEAFFGQGTRLTVV.

This clone showed up just a few times. The rearrangement joins TRBV19 to TRBJ2-2, with 10 bases aligning to TRBD2. CDR1 is LNHDA, CDR2 SQIVND, per germline (reference sequence). Trimming at V came to 3 bases and at J to 6 bases, leaving 7 bases not matched to a gene. The CDR3 extends over 16 amino acids. Written as DNA, the CDR3 is TGTGCCAGTAGTATTTACGCTAGCGGGGGTTCCGGGGAGCTGTTTTTT. This translates into CASSIYASGGSGELFF.

This chain links TRBV2 with TRBJ2-7; 11 bases match TRBD1. The germline V gene has CDR1 SNHLY and CDR2 FYNNEI. This CDR3 has 14 amino acids. With 4 bases clipped from V and 4 bases from J, the junction kept 3 bases outside the gene matches. Written as DNA, the CDR3 is TGTGCCAGCAGTGCGGGACAGGGGGTATACGAGCAGTACTTC. Amino acids: CASSAGQGVYEQYF.

This clone occurred a few times. The rearrangement uses TRBV28 and TRBJ1-2; D perhaps matches TRBD1 (5 bases). CDR3 length equals 15 residues. CDR1 is MDHEN, CDR2 SYDVKM, per germline. V shed 3 bases and J shed 4 bases, with 15 bases lying between them. CDR3 coding DNA: TGTGCCAGCAGTTTTACGGGGGGTTTTTTCTATGGCTACACCTTC. It yields the protein CASSFTGGFFYGYTF.

V and J are TRBV29-1 and TRBJ1-5, with D maybe TRBD1 (5 bases). Per germline, CDR1 SQVTM and CDR2 ANQGSEA. CDR3 size: 13 residues. Trimming removed 4 bases at V and 7 bases at J, with 14 bases between. The CDR3 coding sequence is TGCAGCGTTGCCCTTGCGGGGGACCAGCCCCAGCATTTT. This gives the protein CSVALAGDQPQHF.

The V and J genes are TRBV27 and TRBJ2-5, with 8 bases identical to TRBD1. Germline loops: CDR1 MNHEY, CDR2 SMNVEV (reference sequence). V was pared by 5 bases and J by 4 bases, with 12 bases of the junction left unmatched. CDR3 length: 16 residues. The CDR3 sequence: CASSPWGRGLGETQYF. CDR3 sequence (DNA): TGTGCCAGCAGTCCCTGGGGCAGGGGGCTAGGAGAGACCCAGTACTTC.

The V gene is TRBV29-1, the J gene TRBJ2-5; 7 nucleotides match TRBD1. CDR1 is SQVTM and CDR2 is ANQGSEA in the germline V gene. With 4 bases clipped from V and 2 bases from J, the junction kept 1 base outside the gene matches. The CDR3 runs to 12 residues. The CDR3 protein is CSVGTGQETQYF. The CDR3 region has the DNA TGCAGCGTTGGGACAGGTCAAGAGACCCAGTACTTC.

CDR3 in DNA: TGTGCCAGTACCCTCCCCAGCAGGGCTAACTATGGCTACACCTTC. Encoded protein: CASTLPSRANYGYTF. The gene calls are TRBV19 and TRBJ1-2; D is possibly TRBD1 (5 bases). The CDR3 runs to 15 residues. Trimming took 7 bases from V and 0 from J, leaving 15 bases between them. Germline loops: CDR1 LNHDA, CDR2 SQIVND (reference sequence).

The V gene is TRBV18, the J gene TRBJ1-1; no clear D. Deletions cut 2 bases from V and 0 bases from J, with 7 bases between. There are 14 residues in the CDR3. Per germline, CDR1 KGHSH and CDR2 LQKENI. The DNA of the CDR3 is TGTGCCAGCTCACCAGACTCCATGAACACTGAAGCTTTCTTT. Protein: CASSPDSMNTEAFF.

Here the CDR3 DNA reads TGTGCCAGCAGCAAATGCCGGACAGGGCTTTTTTATGGCTACACCTTC. The encoded protein is CASSKCRTGLFYGYTF. V usage is TRBV21-1 and J usage is TRBJ1-2; the table gives TRBD1 as D, unverified against the DNA. TRBV21-1 is a pseudogene. The CDR3 has 16 residues.

The chain links TRBV4-2 to TRBJ1-1; no clear D gene. This CDR3 is built from 14 residues. Looked up from germline, CDR1 is LGHNA and CDR2 is YNFKEQ. Deletions cut 4 bases from V and 0 bases from J, with 9 bases between. The CDR3 nucleotides read TGTGCCAGCAGCCGACCTGGAGTGAACACTGAAGCTTTCTTT. This codes for CASSRPGVNTEAFF.

A few counts support this clone. The chain is built from TRBV28 and TRBJ1-1; the match to TRBD1 covers 7 bases. V dropped 6 bases and J dropped 2; count of bases not matched to a gene: 6. The V gene's germline CDR1 is MDHEN and CDR2 SYDVKM. This CDR3 comprises 14 residues. CDR3 sequence: CASRVRGLNTEAFF. The CDR3 DNA reads as TGTGCCAGCAGAGTAAGGGGGCTTAACACTGAAGCTTTCTTT.

V and J are TRBV6-5 and TRBJ1-1; 7 positions agree with TRBD1. V lost 2 bases, J lost 4 bases, and 10 bases stayed unmatched. Germline V CDR1 and CDR2: MNHEY, SVGAGI. This CDR3 is built from 16 residues. The CDR3 sequence is CASSYQISNRGTEAFF. The DNA for the CDR3 is TGTGCCAGCAGTTACCAAATATCAAACAGGGGCACTGAAGCTTTCTTT.

The chain uses TRBV4-2 and TRBJ2-6, with a weak D call TRBD1 (5 bases). Germline assignment: CDR1 LGHNA and CDR2 YNFKEQ. V was trimmed by 4 bases and J by 2 bases, leaving 9 bases between them. This CDR3 has 15 amino acids. In nucleotides, the CDR3 is TGTGCCAGCAGCCCGGCAGGGACTGGGGCCAACGTCCTGACTTTC. Its translation is CASSPAGTGANVLTF.